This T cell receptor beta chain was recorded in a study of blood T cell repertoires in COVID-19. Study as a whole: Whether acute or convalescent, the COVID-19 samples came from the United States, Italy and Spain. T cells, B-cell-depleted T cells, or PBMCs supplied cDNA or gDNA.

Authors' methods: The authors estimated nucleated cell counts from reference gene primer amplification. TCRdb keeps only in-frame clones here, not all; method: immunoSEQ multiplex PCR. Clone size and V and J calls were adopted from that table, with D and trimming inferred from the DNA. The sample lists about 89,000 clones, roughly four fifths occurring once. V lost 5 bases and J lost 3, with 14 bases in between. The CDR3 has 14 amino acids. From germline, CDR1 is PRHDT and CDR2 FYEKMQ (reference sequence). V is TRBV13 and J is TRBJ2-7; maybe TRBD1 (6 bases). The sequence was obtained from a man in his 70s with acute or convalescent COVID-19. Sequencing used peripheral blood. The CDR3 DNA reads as TGTGCCAGCAGCCTACTAGACAGGAACTACGAGCAGTACTTC. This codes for CASSLLDRNYEQYF. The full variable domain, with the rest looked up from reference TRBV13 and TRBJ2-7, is AAGVIQSPRHLIKEKRETATLKCYPIPRHDTVYWYQQGPGQDPQFLISFYEKMQSDKGSIPDRFSAQQFSDYHSELNMSSLELGDSALYFCASSLLDRNYEQYFGPGTRLTVT.